This section outlines one T cell receptor beta chain sequence together with its context. This record comes from a study of T cells of healthy individuals. Germline loops: CDR1 LGHDT, CDR2 YNNKEL (reference sequence). This CDR3 has 14 residues. Trimming left V 1 base short and J 5 bases short, with 10 bases between. TCRdb fed the 5' RACE reads into MiXCR, producing one record per CDR3 protein. The sample shows nearly 100,000 distinct CDR3 sequences, around 17% of them seen only once. This receptor was obtained from a human donor in good health. The V and J genes are TRBV3-1 and TRBJ2-3; D is possibly TRBD1 (6 bases). The CDR3 protein is CASSQGGGEDTQYF. The DNA of the CDR3 is TGTGCCAGCAGCCAAGGAGGGGGAGAAGATACGCAGTATTTT.